The 19 T cell receptor beta chains presented below share a single source sample, sequenced in a study of blood T cell repertoires in COVID-19. Libraries were prepared by immunoSEQ multiplex PCR; TCRdb keeps only in-frame clonotypes and omits some of them. The data hold about 67,000 clones, with 79% observed a single time. Sequencing used peripheral blood. The receptor set was obtained from a woman aged 60 to 75 with acute or convalescent COVID-19.

The chain combines TRBV6-2 or TRBV6-3 with TRBJ1-5, with 9 bases identical to TRBD1. The junction had 4 bases not matched to a gene; V was cut back by 5 bases and J by 2 bases. This CDR3 has 15 residues. Germline values: CDR1 MNHEY, CDR2 SVGEGT. The CDR3, as DNA: TGTGCCAGCAGTAGACAGGGGGGGCGCAATCAGCCCCAGCATTTT. Translation gives CASSRQGGRNQPQHF.

This clone was detected a few times. The chain uses TRBV3-1 (or the pseudogene TRBV3-2) and TRBJ2-1; maybe TRBD2 (5 bases). This CDR3 has 15 residues. Per germline, CDR1 LGHDT and CDR2 YNNKEL (reference sequence). V was trimmed by 1 base and J by 11 bases, leaving 18 bases between them. CDR3 sequence (DNA): TGTGCCAGCAGCCAAGTGTCAACGGCCTCGGGAAAGCAGTTCTTC. Amino acid sequence: CASSQVSTASGKQFF.

The chain carries TRBV7-9 and TRBJ2-1; perhaps TRBD2 as D (5 bases). This CDR3 is 14 amino acids long. V was shortened by 1 base and J by 8 bases, with 12 bases between the two germline ends. Germline loops: CDR1 SEHNR, CDR2 FQNEAQ (reference sequence). DNA for the CDR3: TGTGCCAGCAGCTTAGTCACCGGGAATCATGAGCAGTTCTTC. It specifies CASSLVTGNHEQFF.

The chain combines TRBV6-1 with TRBJ2-7; weak D call: TRBD1 (6 bases). CDR1 MNHNS and CDR2 SASEGT come from the germline V gene. The V end was cut by 1 base, the J end by 2 bases, with 9 bases between. The CDR3 extends over 14 amino acids. CDR3 sequence (DNA): TGTGCCAGCAGTGAAGGGGGGCACACCTACGAGCAGTACTTC. It translates to CASSEGGHTYEQYF.

This chain connects TRBV19 to TRBJ2-5, with 8 bases lining up with TRBD2. This CDR3 contains 15 residues. CDR1 is LNHDA and CDR2 is SQIVND in the germline V gene (reference sequence). With 6 bases clipped from V and 3 bases from J, the junction kept 9 bases outside the gene matches. The CDR3 sequence: CASSPGGLLKETQYF. CDR3 bases: TGTGCCAGTAGCCCGGGAGGGCTACTCAAAGAGACCCAGTACTTC. Based on the CDR3 plus reference TRBV19 and TRBJ2-5, the full variable domain is DGGITQSPKYLFRKEGQNVTLSCEQNLNHDAMYWYRQDPGQGLRLIYYSQIVNDFQKGDIAEGYSVSREKKESFPLTVTSAQKNPTAFYLCASSPGGLLKETQYFGPGTRLLVL.

The rearrangement joins TRBV7-9 to TRBJ2-4; TRBD2 might be the D (6 bases). Trimming removed 0 bases at V and 8 bases at J, with 8 bases between. The CDR3 spans 13 residues. Germline-derived CDR1 and CDR2 are SEHNR and FQNEAQ (reference sequence). The CDR3 coding sequence is TGTGCCAGCAGCTTAGCAGGAGGGGACATTCAGTACTTC. Translated: CASSLAGGDIQYF.

The chain recombines TRBV5-6 with TRBJ2-3; TRBD2 matches at 14 bases. The CDR3 is 18 amino acids. The V and J ends lost 4 bases and 4 bases, in that order; junction bases with no gene match: 11. CDR1 and CDR2 (germline): SGHDT, YYEEEE. CDR3 protein: CASSLPPGLAGVADTQYF. The CDR3 DNA follows: TGTGCCAGCAGCCTCCCACCGGGACTAGCGGGGGTAGCAGATACGCAGTATTTT.

This rearrangement joins TRBV7-9 to TRBJ1-1; 7 bases map to TRBD1. CDR1 and CDR2 (germline): SEHNR, FQNEAQ (reference sequence). There are 17 residues in the CDR3. V was clipped by 5 bases and J by 0 bases; unmatched bases: 12. CDR3 region: CASSPTRGQFMNTEAFF. CDR3 DNA: TGTGCCAGCAGCCCGACCCGGGGACAGTTCATGAACACTGAAGCTTTCTTT.

The chain combines TRBV10-3 with TRBJ2-2; D might be TRBD1 (5 bases). Germline lookup yields CDR1 ENHRY and CDR2 SYGVKD. This CDR3 region has 14 residues. Trimming pared 3 bases from V and 1 base from J, leaving 6 bases between. CDR3 DNA sequence: TGTGCCATCAGTGAAGGGGAGAACACCGGGGAGCTGTTTTTT. It yields the protein CAISEGENTGELFF.

The chain joins TRBV5-8 to TRBJ2-3; D gene unclear. The V and J ends lost 0 bases and 1 base respectively, with 6 bases between them. This CDR3 has 14 residues. The germline V gene has CDR1 SGHTS and CDR2 YDEGEE. The CDR3 spells CASSLGLRTDTQYF. The CDR3 bases are TGTGCCAGCAGCTTGGGGCTTCGCACAGATACGCAGTATTTT. Supplemented by reference TRBV5-8 and TRBJ2-3, the full variable domain reads EAGVTQSPTHLIKTRGQQATLRCSPISGHTSVYWYQQALGLGLQFLLWYDEGEERNRGNFPPRFSGRQFPNYSSELNVNALELEDSALYLCASSLGLRTDTQYFGPGTRLTVL.

This clone was counted only a few times. The gene calls are TRBV2 and TRBJ2-7; 8 bases line up with TRBD1. The CDR3 consists of 16 residues. CDR1 SNHLY and CDR2 FYNNEI come from the germline V gene. After removal of 0 bases from V and 10 bases from J, the junction contained 14 bases not matched to a gene. The CDR3 loop is CASSEAYLGQGRLQYF. CDR3 coding DNA: TGTGCCAGCAGTGAAGCGTACCTAGGACAGGGCCGACTACAGTACTTC. Looking up the rest from reference TRBV2 and TRBJ2-7 gives the full variable domain: EPEVTQTPSHQVTQMGQEVILRCVPISNHLYFYWYRQILGQKVEFLVSFYNNEISEKSEIFDDQFSVERPDGSNFTLKIRSTKLEDSAMYFCASSEAYLGQGRLQYFGPGTRLTVT.

The rearrangement links TRBV11-3 to TRBJ1-2; the D is unclear. CDR1 SGHNT and CDR2 YENEEA come from the germline V gene. The CDR3 length is 14 residues. Trimming took 5 bases from V and 1 from J, leaving 11 bases between them. CDR3 region: CASSPLKINYGYTF. CDR3 sequence (DNA): TGTGCCAGCAGCCCTCTAAAAATTAACTATGGCTACACCTTC.

The V call is TRBV24-1, the J call TRBJ2-3, with 7 bases identical to TRBD1. V gave up 3 bases and J gave up 1 base; unmatched junction bases: 0. From germline, CDR1 is KGHDR and CDR2 SFDVKD. CDR3 length equals 14 residues. The DNA for the CDR3 is TGTGCCACCAGTGATGGGACAGGCACAGATACGCAGTATTTT. Encoded protein: CATSDGTGTDTQYF.

V gene TRBV7-2 combines with J gene TRBJ2-7, with D maybe TRBD2 (5 bases). V was trimmed by 5 bases and J by 5 bases, leaving 13 bases between them. CDR1 and CDR2 (germline): SGHTA, FQGNSA. The CDR3 has 13 amino acids. The CDR3 DNA sequence: TGTGCCAGCAGCCCGCGGAGGATGGACGAGCAGTACTTC. Translated: CASSPRRMDEQYF. The whole variable domain, remainder taken from reference TRBV7-2 and TRBJ2-7, is GAGVSQSPSNKVTEKGKDVELRCDPISGHTALYWYRQSLGQGLEFLIYFQGNSAPDKSGLPSDRFSAERTGGSVSTLTIQRTQQEDSAVYLCASSPRRMDEQYFGPGTRLTVT.

The chain links TRBV5-1 to TRBJ2-3; TRBD2 agrees at 14 bases. Germline CDR1 reads SGHRS; CDR2 reads YFSETQ. V was clipped by 4 bases and J by 6 bases; unmatched bases: 10. The CDR3 runs to 17 residues. As DNA, the CDR3 is TGCGCCAGCAGCCGGGGACTAGCGGGGGTGGGGCGGGATACGCAGTATTTT. Residues: CASSRGLAGVGRDTQYF.

The V gene is TRBV10-3, the J gene TRBJ1-5; TRBD1 matches at 9 bases. Per the germline V gene, CDR1 is ENHRY and CDR2 is SYGVKD. The CDR3 spans 16 residues. Losses at the gene ends were 4 bases for V and 4 bases for J; bases not matched to a gene: 8. The CDR3 bases are TGTGCCATCAGTGTGAAGGACAGGGGACCTAATCAGCCCCAGCATTTT. It translates to CAISVKDRGPNQPQHF.

The chain has TRBV11-2 and TRBJ1-2; 8 positions agree with TRBD1. The CDR3 is made up of 13 amino acids. CDR1 is SGHAT and CDR2 is FQNNGV in the germline V gene. V lost 5 bases to trimming and J lost 10 bases; unmatched junction nucleotides: 9. This CDR3 reads CASSQLDREDYTF. The DNA for the CDR3 is TGTGCCAGCAGCCAGCTGGACAGGGAGGACTACACCTTC.

The chain employs TRBV10-2 and TRBJ2-7; the D gene is possibly TRBD2 (5 bases). The CDR3 sequence is 14 residues long. The V and J ends lost 7 bases and 0 bases respectively, with 13 bases between them. The V gene's germline CDR1 is WSHSY and CDR2 SAAADI. This CDR3 is CASKPGLSSYEQYF. The DNA for the CDR3 is TGCGCCAGCAAGCCCGGACTTTCCTCCTACGAGCAGTACTTC.

The V call is TRBV2, the J call TRBJ2-2; D is perhaps TRBD2 (6 bases). The V end was cut by 8 bases, the J end by 0 bases, with 19 bases between. Germline CDR1 reads SNHLY; CDR2 reads FYNNEI. The CDR3 contains 17 residues. In DNA form, the CDR3 reads TGTGCCAGCGGAAACTGGCGGGGTGGCGCGAACACCGGGGAGCTGTTTTTT. It specifies CASGNWRGGANTGELFF.